This TCR beta chain emerged from a study of regulatory T cells in long-lasting Graves disease (dated by TCRdb to the early 2020s). Background on the whole study: Newly diagnosed Graves' disease patients had taken antithyroid drugs for less than 3 months. Peripheral blood TCR sequencing and RNA sequencing compared persistent Graves' disease patients with newly diagnosed Graves' disease patients. The study took place in China and was registered as a clinical trial. TCR sequencing covered some 13 persistent and 20 newly diagnosed Graves' disease patients, 33 samples in total. Here is what the overall study found, with its caveats: Lower TCR Shannon entropy and fewer highly expanded clones were observed in persistent Graves' disease patients than in newly diagnosed patients, which suggested clonal expansion. Sequencing and analysis were restricted to the TCR beta chain. The authors acknowledged the small sample size as a limitation that may reduce accuracy. A larger number of public clonotypes was shared among persistent patients (around 3,000) than among newly diagnosed patients (more than 850). Peripheral blood alone was examined, since thyroid tissue, which constituted the primary lesion, could not be accessed.

The label giving this sample's time point can be read as: newly diagnosed GD, antithyroid drugs for less than 3 months. For both TCR sequencing and RNA sequencing, RNA was extracted from PBMCs in TRIzol. Graves' disease was diagnosed according to American Thyroid Association guidelines. Patients were recruited from an endocrinology department in Xi'an, China. Each patient gave approximately 10 milliliters of peripheral blood, collected in an EDTA anticoagulant tube. PBMCs were isolated by Ficoll Paque Plus density gradient separation without further T cell sorting. An Agilent 2100 Bioanalyzer and agarose gel were used to check RNA quality, while a NanoDrop 2000 measured RNA concentration. The library was produced with multiplex PCR. The run used an Illumina HiSeq 4000. CDR3 regions were amplified by Arm-PCR with iRepertoire HTBI primers to construct TCR beta libraries. Gel purification was performed on PCR products prior to sequencing. The study's own analysis went as follows. Across samples, 60 to 70 TRBV and 15 or so TRBJ segments were identified and used for gene usage analysis of CDR3 amino acid clonotypes. COPE and FqMerger were used to merge filtered high-quality paired reads into contigs. BLAST was used to align contigs to IMGT TRBV, TRBD and TRBJ reference genes, with CDR3 defined following IMGT. Any clonotype with a frequency above 0.1% was classified as a highly expanded clone. Repertoire diversity was measured by Shannon entropy, and V-J evenness by the Gini coefficient. Clonotypes shared by more than one individual were considered public. The public reads were reprocessed in TCRdb via fastp at Q25 and MiXCR, keeping in-frame beta chains. Rows are combined by CDR3 protein, so each entry shows the most common genes and DNA. These V and J calls originate from TCRdb's pipeline instead of the authors' own analysis. For this sample there are under 450,000 distinct CDR3 sequences; 15% to 20% appear just once. Around 20% of the sample is taken by the ten largest.

This clonotype was picked up many times. What antigen it recognizes has not been identified. No base quality values were provided; no much bigger clone lies one nucleotide off. The sample was also reused in another study, on T cells in Graves' hyperthyroidism and ophthalmopathy. Looking at the second paper: A patient counted as having stable Graves' hyperthyroidism if no progression to ophthalmopathy occurred over 18 months of follow-up. Hyperthyroidism patients were aged 18 to 65 years and newly diagnosed, with disease duration of less than 2 months. Patients with uncontrolled infections, other autoimmune diseases, pregnancy or lactation were excluded. Diagnoses were based on clinical symptoms, serum thyroxine and TRAb, thyroid ultrasound and orbital computed tomography. A first-round RT-PCR of the TCR CDR3 used the HTBI primer set with the Qiagen OneStep RT-PCR kit. Most expanded thyroid clonotypes (frequency above 0.001) were also found in blood, which suggests that blood repertoires may mirror thyroid immune responses. In cross-validation, a model built on a 13 V-J signature told ophthalmopathy apart from stable hyperthyroidism with just under 90% sensitivity and approximately 81% specificity, and in testing the same model reached 80%/75%. In validation, the model predicted progression to ophthalmopathy with approximately 71% sensitivity and about 73% specificity, a median of approximately 6.5 months before onset. A discovery cohort of approximately 97 patients, about 44 with Graves' ophthalmopathy and 57 with stable Graves' hyperthyroidism, was used to find distinguishing TCR V-J signatures. Whether ophthalmopathy could be predicted prospectively was tested in an independent validation cohort made up of some 20 hyperthyroidism patients plus 17 patients who later progressed to ophthalmopathy. For training and testing, the 80 to 100 patients in the discovery cohort were randomly divided in a 7:3 ratio. In addition, the study compared T-cell repertoires in thyroid tissue and in blood from six Graves' hyperthyroidism patients. After sampling, hyperthyroidism patients received methimazole starting at 30 mg daily, and ophthalmopathy patients received high-dose intravenous methylprednisolone. The libraries were constructed in a second round of multiplex PCR and then size-selected and purified. Sequencing of the libraries was done on an Illumina HiSeq2000 using paired-end 100 bp reads. SOAPnuke was used to process the raw data, removing reads that contained adapters or uncalled bases, had a mean Phred below 15, or lacked an exact match to the constant primer or identifier. COPE v1.2.5 was used to merge the high-quality paired reads, and each unique nucleotide sequence was defined as a clonotype. MiTCR v1.1 was used to align the clonotypes against IMGT TRBV, TRBD and TRBJ reference segments. The analysis was restricted to V-J combinations with a frequency above 0.0001, which together covered 99.2% of the repertoires. A TCS score was defined as the ratio of F50 (clonal expansion) to E x V (chaos), with BLOSUM62-based TCRdist applied between CDR3 peptides within each V-J. Welch's t-statistics and random forest reduced 450 to 600 V-J features to 13, which were used in a naive Bayes classifier (R e1071). Sample size was not statistically predetermined, and investigators were not blinded to group allocation. According to the paper, TCR Vbeta CDR3 sequencing was carried out on 135 peripheral blood samples, which came from around 43 ophthalmopathy, 80 or so hyperthyroidism and some 17 progressor patients.

The clonotype was recovered from a woman aged 18-29 years with Graves disease. Donor details come from another sample of the same person, matched by shared clones. The sequenced sample was peripheral blood mononuclear cells (PBMCs), obtained at new diagnosis, from a patient treated with antithyroid drugs.

In nucleotides, the sequence is TGTGCCAGCTCACCCTCCCGGGGGAGAGATGGGCAGTTCTTC. Its protein reads: CASSPSRGRDGQFF. Here the chain combines TRBV18 and TRBJ2-1, and TRBD2 may be the D gene, going by 6 matching bases. From the germline V gene, CDR1 is KGHSH and CDR2 is LQKENI. V lost 3 bases and J lost 12 bases; the stretch between them is 18 bases long. Inclusive of the bounding cysteine and phenylalanine, the CDR3 is 14 residues long. The DNA shown is the 42-base CDR3, in frame from base 1.